The 18 T cell receptor beta chains below all came from one sample that was sequenced in a study of identical twins. TCRdb itself ran the 5' RACE reads through MiXCR, one entry per CDR3 protein. This sample has about 520,000 distinct CDR3 sequences, with about 20% found just once. This sample was shared with a second study, whose subject was T cells expressing NK-cell markers.

Sequenced sample: CD4+ T cells sorted from blood. All receptors come from a young woman in good health.

In this sample, this clonotype turned up many times. The chain has TRBV29-1 and TRBJ1-1; D gene ambiguous. Germline V gene sequence: CDR1 SQVTM, CDR2 ANQGSEA. Trimming took 6 bases from V and 2 from J, leaving 10 bases between them. CDR3 length: 12 amino acids. CDR3 in DNA: TGCAGCGTGACCCCCGCTAACACTGAAGCTTTCTTT. Encoded protein: CSVTPANTEAFF.

This clonotype was counted a few times. This chain links TRBV7-2 with TRBJ2-1; TRBD2 agrees at 8 bases. V was clipped by 5 bases and J by 10 bases; unmatched bases: 7. CDR3 length: 13 amino acids. Germline V gene data show CDR1 as SGHTA and CDR2 as FQGNSA. The CDR3 protein is CASSRLTSAEQFF. The CDR3, as DNA: TGTGCCAGCAGCCGATTGACTAGCGCCGAGCAGTTCTTC.

This clonotype was counted a few times. The chain links TRBV11-3 to TRBJ2-1, with D tentatively TRBD2 (6 bases). Germline V lookup: CDR1 SGHNT, CDR2 YENEEA. The CDR3 extends over 13 amino acids. Trimming left V 1 base short and J 12 bases short, with 13 bases between. CDR3 nucleotide sequence: TGTGCCAGCAGCTTAGGGGAGTGGGGAGGGCAGTTCTTC. It specifies CASSLGEWGGQFF.

This clonotype was seen a handful of times. J is TRBJ2-7 and V is TRBV3-1; D is ambiguous. Germline V gene data show CDR1 as LGHDT and CDR2 as YNNKEL (reference sequence). V lost 4 bases and J 7 bases, leaving 20 bases between the germline ends. This CDR3 has 15 amino acids. The CDR3 loop reads CASSPFVVWGGEQYF. The CDR3 DNA reads as TGTGCCAGCAGCCCCTTCGTGGTCTGGGGTGGAGAGCAGTACTTC.

V usage is TRBV20-1 and J usage is TRBJ2-3; D unclear. The V gene's germline CDR1 is DFQATT and CDR2 SNEGSKA (reference sequence). The CDR3 covers 11 residues. V lost 3 bases and J lost 5, with 6 bases in between. CDR3 protein: CSASGRDTQYF. In nucleotides, the CDR3 is TGCAGTGCTAGCGGGCGAGATACGCAGTATTTT.

This clonotype has more than one count but fewer than ten. The chain combines TRBV10-3 with TRBJ1-5, with 9 bases fitting TRBD1. This CDR3 region has 12 residues. Germline trimming cut 10 bases from V and 7 bases from J; bases unmatched to any gene: 5. Looked up from germline, CDR1 is ENHRY and CDR2 is SYGVKD. This CDR3 is CATQGAGQPQHF. In DNA form, the CDR3 reads TGTGCCACACAGGGGGCAGGGCAGCCCCAGCATTTT.

This clonotype turned up a few times. V is TRBV10-3 and J is TRBJ1-1, with D possibly matching TRBD1 (5 bases). Trimming removed 3 bases at V and 6 bases at J, with 14 bases between. This CDR3 comprises 14 residues. Per the germline V gene, CDR1 is ENHRY and CDR2 is SYGVKD. The CDR3 DNA follows: TGTGCCATCAGTGACAGGCCACCGGGGGCTGAAGCTTTCTTT. This codes for CAISDRPPGAEAFF.

The V call is TRBV20-1, the J call TRBJ1-1; 7 bases align to TRBD1. The CDR3 extends over 14 amino acids. The V segment lost 4 bases and the J segment 0 bases; nucleotides outside the gene matches: 5. The germline V gene has CDR1 DFQATT and CDR2 SNEGSKA (reference sequence). The CDR3 DNA reads as TGCAGTGCTACGACAGGGTGGATGAACACTGAAGCTTTCTTT. Protein: CSATTGWMNTEAFF.

The V call is TRBV25-1, the J call TRBJ2-7; D uncertain. Looked up from germline, CDR1 is MGHDK and CDR2 is SYGVNS. The CDR3 spans 11 residues. V lost 3 bases and J 6 bases, leaving 6 bases between the germline ends. The CDR3 loop is CASSDRVEQYF. The CDR3 nucleotides read TGTGCCAGCAGTGACCGAGTCGAGCAGTACTTC.

The table lists this clonotype with a few counts. V and J are TRBV6-1 and TRBJ1-5; D gene ambiguous. The CDR3 has 13 residues. V lost 8 bases, J lost 5 bases, and 13 bases lay in between. Germline lookup yields CDR1 MNHNS and CDR2 SASEGT. The CDR3 protein is CASGYSRYQPQHF. CDR3 sequence (DNA): TGTGCCAGCGGATATAGCCGGTATCAGCCCCAGCATTTT.

This clonotype has at least ten counts. V gene TRBV20-1 combines with J gene TRBJ2-2; D is unclear. This CDR3 has 14 residues. CDR1 is DFQATT, CDR2 SNEGSKA, per germline (reference sequence). The ends were cut back, 3 bases at V and 4 bases at J, with 12 bases in the middle. The chain's CDR3 is CSASYGLRTGELFF. In nucleotides, the CDR3 is TGCAGTGCTAGTTATGGGCTGCGCACCGGGGAGCTGTTTTTT.

This clonotype was detected many times. This rearrangement joins TRBV6-5 to TRBJ1-1; D remains ambiguous. V was trimmed by 3 bases and J by 5 bases, leaving 4 bases between them. Per germline, CDR1 MNHEY and CDR2 SVGAGI. The CDR3 covers 11 residues. This chain's CDR3 is CASSYLTEAFF. CDR3 sequence (DNA): TGTGCCAGCAGTTATTTGACTGAAGCTTTCTTT.

The V gene is TRBV20-1, the J gene TRBJ2-3, with TRBD2 matching 12 bases. The germline V gene encodes CDR1 DFQATT and CDR2 SNEGSKA (reference sequence). The trim removed 1 base at V and 0 bases at J, leaving 5 bases unmatched. This CDR3 spans 17 amino acids. This CDR3 reads CSARGDGTSGSTDTQYF. The CDR3 nucleotides are TGCAGTGCTAGAGGTGACGGGACTAGCGGGAGCACAGATACGCAGTATTTT.

This clonotype has only a few counts. The rearrangement joins TRBV7-8 to TRBJ2-5, with TRBD2 matching 8 bases. The junction had 10 bases not matched to a gene; V was cut back by 5 bases and J by 5 bases. The CDR3 runs 15 residues. Germline CDR1 is SGHVS and CDR2 is FQNEAQ. CDR3 sequence (DNA): TGTGCCAGCAGCGGAGGGTTTGTAGCGGGGGAGACCCAGTACTTC. Translated, it gives CASSGGFVAGETQYF.

This clonotype was seen a few times. The gene calls are TRBV5-1 and TRBJ1-1; tentatively, D is TRBD1 (6 bases). V was clipped by 2 bases and J by 1 base, with 9 bases between them. Germline loops: CDR1 SGHRS, CDR2 YFSETQ. The CDR3 is made up of 14 amino acids. The CDR3 DNA follows: TGCGCCAGCAGCTTAACACAGGGGAACACTGAAGCTTTCTTT. This encodes CASSLTQGNTEAFF.

The J gene is TRBJ2-5, the V gene TRBV11-2; D call uncertain. The CDR3 runs to 14 residues. Germline-derived CDR1 and CDR2 are SGHAT and FQNNGV. V lost 5 bases to trimming and J lost 5 bases, with 15 bases between them. The chain's CDR3 is CASSRPELRETQYF. In DNA form, the CDR3 reads TGTGCCAGCAGCCGCCCGGAACTAAGGGAGACCCAGTACTTC.

The chain couples TRBV7-2 to TRBJ2-3; TRBD2 might be the D (6 bases). Looked up from germline, CDR1 is SGHTA and CDR2 is FQGNSA. V was cut by 5 bases and J by 0 bases, with 9 bases left in between. CDR3 length equals 14 residues. The chain's CDR3 is CASSGLHSTDTQYF. Here the CDR3 DNA reads TGTGCCAGCAGCGGACTACATAGCACAGATACGCAGTATTTT. Variable domain in full (rest from reference TRBV7-2 and TRBJ2-3): GAGVSQSPSNKVTEKGKDVELRCDPISGHTALYWYRQSLGQGLEFLIYFQGNSAPDKSGLPSDRFSAERTGGSVSTLTIQRTQQEDSAVYLCASSGLHSTDTQYFGPGTRLTVL.

This clonotype occurred a few times. The chain has TRBV7-2 and TRBJ1-2; D is undetermined. V lost 2 bases and J lost 4, with 11 bases in between. The CDR3 spans 14 residues. Looked up from germline, CDR1 is SGHTA and CDR2 is FQGNSA. The CDR3 region has the DNA TGTGCCAGCAGCTTAATTCCGGAGACCTATGGCTACACCTTC. This translates into CASSLIPETYGYTF.